What follows are 8 T cell receptor beta chains derived from one specimen sequenced in a study of shared clonotypes between healthy human individuals. TCRdb's table, derived via immunoSEQ multiplex PCR, lists solely in-frame clones and lacks some. The sample lists under 2.5 million clones, about 90% occurring once. Sample: naive CD4+ T cells from PBMCs. Subset in this sample: CD45RA+ positively selected. The receptor set was obtained from a man between 18 and 29 years old in good health. Some clones in this sample may be carry-over from other donors' samples.

The V and J genes are TRBV28 and TRBJ1-3; 11 bases fit TRBD1. The J segment lost 4 bases and the V segment lost 6 bases, leaving 8 bases of the junction unmatched. This CDR3 region has 16 residues. Germline V lookup: CDR1 MDHEN, CDR2 SYDVKM. Here the CDR3 reads CASSPAGQGAGNTIYF. The CDR3 DNA follows: TGTGCCAGCAGCCCGGCCGGACAGGGGGCCGGAAACACCATATATTTT.

The CDR3 region is CASSPPGQGRNEQFF. The CDR3 coding sequence is TGTGCCAGCAGCCCACCGGGACAGGGAAGAAATGAGCAGTTCTTC. This chain uses TRBV6-5 with TRBJ2-1, with 9 nucleotides matching TRBD1. This CDR3 has 15 amino acids. The germline V gene has CDR1 MNHEY and CDR2 SVGAGI. J gave up 7 bases and V 6 bases, and 10 bases lay outside the gene matches.

Worth noting for this clone: In the same sample, other DNA sequences code for this CDR3. V is TRBV6-6 and J is TRBJ1-2, with D possibly TRBD1 on 6 matching bases. Trimming stripped 6 bases from V and 4 bases from J, with 12 bases between. The CDR3 length is 13 residues. Germline loops: CDR1 MNHNY, CDR2 SVGAGI (reference sequence). CDR3 DNA: TGTGCCAGCAGCCGACAGGACTCCTATGGCTACACCTTC. Its protein product is CASSRQDSYGYTF.

Comments on this clone: This sample includes further DNA sequences coding for the same CDR3. V gene TRBV5-1 combines with J gene TRBJ1-5; D uncertain. The V and J ends lost 0 bases and 1 base respectively, with 8 bases between them. Germline CDR1 is SGHRS and CDR2 is YFSETQ. The CDR3 runs 15 residues. CDR3 coding DNA: TGCGCCAGCAGCTTGGACGGTACCAGCAATCAGCCCCAGCATTTT. It translates to CASSLDGTSNQPQHF. The full variable domain, with the rest looked up from reference TRBV5-1 and TRBJ1-5, is KAGVTQTPRYLIKTRGQQVTLSCSPISGHRSVSWYQQTPGQGLQFLFEYFSETQRNKGNFPGRFSGRQFSNSRSEMNVSTLELGDSALYLCASSLDGTSNQPQHFGDGTRLSIL.

The chain joins TRBV5-1 to TRBJ1-1; D is undetermined. The germline CDR1 and CDR2 sequences are SGHRS and YFSETQ. With 4 bases removed from V and 6 bases from J, the gap between germline ends came to 16 bases. This CDR3 has 14 amino acids. The CDR3 reads CASSDRISSSEAFF. The CDR3 DNA follows: TGCGCCAGCAGCGACCGAATTAGCTCCTCTGAAGCTTTCTTT.

The chain uses TRBV14 and TRBJ2-5, with D uncertain. Germline CDR1 is SGHDN and CDR2 is FVKESK. V lost 0 bases to trimming and J lost 7 bases, with 15 bases between them. The CDR3 length is 15 residues. For the CDR3, the DNA is TGTGCCAGCAGCCAAGATGTTGGACGCCTATTGACCCAGTACTTC. Its protein product is CASSQDVGRLLTQYF.

The sample holds a few counts of this clone. This chain links TRBV11-2 with TRBJ2-2; D unresolved. This CDR3 contains 14 residues. The germline V gene has CDR1 SGHAT and CDR2 FQNNGV. V lost 6 bases, J lost 0 bases, and 8 bases lay in between. The CDR3 loop reads CASRGSPNTGELFF. CDR3 DNA: TGTGCCAGCAGGGGCTCACCGAACACCGGGGAGCTGTTTTTT.

The V gene is TRBV6-5, the J gene TRBJ1-5; 8 nucleotides line up with TRBD1. The CDR3 is 14 residues long. The V gene end was trimmed by 1 base and the J gene end by 5 bases; junction bases not matched to a gene: 1. CDR1 and CDR2 from the germline V gene are MNHEY and SVGAGI. This chain's CDR3 is CASSYFRGHQPQHF. Here the CDR3 DNA reads TGTGCCAGCAGTTACTTCAGGGGGCATCAGCCCCAGCATTTT.